One sample yielded the 9 T cell receptor beta chains listed below, sequenced in a study of regulatory T cells in long-lasting Graves disease. Documented time point: newly diagnosed GD, antithyroid drugs for less than 3 months. TCR sequences were obtained from RNA taken from PBMCs. Through Arm-PCR of CDR3 regions and iRepertoire HTBI primers, TCR beta libraries were built. TCRdb reprocessed the multiplex PCR reads via MiXCR and lists one record per CDR3 protein. The table lists roughly 350,000 distinct CDR3 sequences, around 15% of them singletons, with 20% to 25% in the top ten. The sample also formed part of further work on T cells in Graves' hyperthyroidism and ophthalmopathy.

The material was peripheral blood mononuclear cells (PBMCs), obtained at new diagnosis, from a patient treated with antithyroid drugs. The source of these receptors is a woman in her late teens or twenties with Graves disease.

This clonotype was seen only a few times. One end of the junction varies from germline; a read error may be responsible. The V and J genes are TRBV2 and TRBJ2-4; tentatively, D is TRBD1 (7 bases). Germline CDR1 and CDR2: SNHLY and FYNNEI. The CDR3 covers 14 residues. The CDR3 sequence is CTSMEGAAKNIQYF. In DNA, the CDR3 is TGTACCAGCATGGAGGGGGCGGCCAAAAACATTCAGTACTTC.

CDR3 coding DNA: TGTGCCAGCAGCTTAGCGGGTGCTAACTATGGCTACACCTTC. Amino acids: CASSLAGANYGYTF. The chain employs TRBV7-9 and TRBJ1-2; D uncertain. Germline V gives CDR1 SEHNR, CDR2 FQNEAQ (reference sequence). This CDR3 spans 14 amino acids. Trimming took 0 bases from V and 0 from J, leaving 5 bases between them.

This clonotype was detected only a few times. The gene calls are TRBV10-2 and TRBJ2-3; 10 bases line up with TRBD2. Unmatched junction bases numbered 10, after V lost 7 bases and J lost 6 bases. Germline CDR1 and CDR2: WSHSY and SAAADI. This CDR3 comprises 15 residues. The CDR3, as DNA: TGCGCCAGCACCCAAGAGCGGGGGGGCCTGGATACGCAGTATTTT. Protein: CASTQERGGLDTQYF.

The chain carries TRBV19 and TRBJ1-4; D remains ambiguous. Germline values: CDR1 LNHDA, CDR2 SQIVND (reference sequence). The V gene lost 2 bases and the J gene lost 2 bases, with 6 bases spanning the gap. This CDR3 has 14 amino acids. CDR3 sequence: CASSIRVTNEKLFF. The CDR3 bases are TGTGCCAGTAGTATACGGGTGACTAATGAAAAACTGTTTTTT.

A remark on this clonotype: It may be a read error: a sequence one base away is much more abundant. The gene calls are TRBV11-3 and TRBJ1-1, with D tentatively TRBD1 (5 bases). V was cut by 7 bases and J by 11 bases, with 11 bases left in between. The germline gives CDR1 SGHNT, CDR2 YENEEA. The CDR3 length is 10 residues. CDR3 in amino acids: CASTWGRAFF. As DNA, the CDR3 is TGTGCCAGCACCTGGGGGAGGGCTTTCTTT.

The V gene is TRBV29-1, the J gene TRBJ1-3; perhaps TRBD1 as D (5 bases). The germline gives CDR1 SQVTM, CDR2 ANQGSEA. The CDR3 consists of 15 residues. V was cut by 6 bases and J by 8 bases, with 23 bases left in between. The CDR3 is CSVGHAQASKDTIYF. CDR3 bases: TGCAGCGTCGGGCATGCACAGGCCAGCAAAGACACCATATATTTT.

In its sample, this clonotype was seen once. The J gene is TRBJ1-2, the V gene TRBV12-3 or TRBV12-4, with unresolved D. The CDR3 is 15 residues long. V gave up 6 bases and J gave up 4 bases, with 18 bases separating them. CDR3 in DNA: TGTGCCAGCAGCTTATTCGGACCGAGCCTCTATGGCTACACCTTC. This encodes CASSLFGPSLYGYTF.

This clonotype showed up just a few times. The genes are TRBV28 and TRBJ1-4; 7 nucleotides match TRBD1. Germline CDR1 and CDR2: MDHEN and SYDVKM. The V and J ends lost 5 bases and 4 bases, in that order; junction bases with no gene match: 4. The CDR3 runs to 14 residues. CDR3 bases: TGTGCCAGCAGTACAGGGGCGGGTAATGAAAAACTGTTTTTT. Amino acids: CASSTGAGNEKLFF.

The chain joins TRBV28 to TRBJ2-3; 13 bases match TRBD2. J gave up 5 bases and V 5 bases, and 10 bases lay outside the gene matches. This CDR3 is built from 17 residues. Germline V lookup: CDR1 MDHEN, CDR2 SYDVKM. The CDR3 sequence is CASSLLLAGGGGDTQYF. For the CDR3, the DNA is TGTGCCAGCAGTCTACTACTAGCGGGAGGGGGGGGAGATACGCAGTATTTT. The full variable domain, in which reference TRBV28 and TRBJ2-3 provide the parts outside the CDR3, is DVKVTQSSRYLVKRTGEKVFLECVQDMDHENMFWYRQDPGLGLRLIYFSYDVKMKEKGDIPEGYSVSREKKERFSLILESASTNQTSMYLCASSLLLAGGGGDTQYFGPGTRLTVL.